This entry lists 3 T cell receptor beta chains sequenced from one sample in a study of blood T cell repertoires in COVID-19. The table came from immunoSEQ multiplex PCR; TCRdb's copy has only in-frame clones and leaves some out. Of fewer than 300,000 clones in the sample, roughly nine tenths were seen once. The sample consisted of peripheral blood. The receptors originated from a woman in her twenties or thirties with COVID-19, enrolled during active disease.

This CDR3 reads CASSAGTAIGYEQYF. The CDR3 DNA follows: TGTGCCAGTAGCGCCGGGACAGCCATAGGCTACGAGCAGTACTTC. The gene calls are TRBV19 and TRBJ2-7, with 7 bases that match TRBD1. The germline V gene has CDR1 LNHDA and CDR2 SQIVND (reference sequence). The J segment lost 3 bases and the V segment lost 6 bases, leaving 11 bases of the junction unmatched. This CDR3 region has 15 residues.

The DNA for the CDR3 is TGTGCCAGCAGTTACTTCGAGACAGCCTACGAGCAGTACTTC. Residues: CASSYFETAYEQYF. This chain uses TRBV6-5 with TRBJ2-7; TRBD1 is a possible D gene (5 bases). Germline CDR1 reads MNHEY; CDR2 reads SVGAGI. V was cut by 1 base and J by 2 bases, with 9 bases left in between. The CDR3 is 14 amino acids.

This chain joins TRBV18 and TRBJ2-7; a possible D gene is TRBD1 (5 bases). V lost 2 bases and J lost 2, with 16 bases in between. CDR3 length equals 16 residues. CDR1 KGHSH and CDR2 LQKENI come from the germline V gene. As DNA, the CDR3 is TGTGCCAGCTCACCATCTTTGTGGGGCACTACCTACGAGCAGTACTTC. Translated, it gives CASSPSLWGTTYEQYF.